This is a list of T cell receptor beta chains from one sample in a study of blood T cell repertoires in COVID-19. Sequencing was performed with immunoSEQ multiplex PCR; in TCRdb, only in-frame clones are kept and a portion is missing. This sample has a few hundred thousand clones, with 75% to 90% found just once. Sequenced material: peripheral blood. These receptors were obtained from a human donor in a cohort sampled during active COVID-19. Each CDR3 is given with its conserved first and last residue. The D gene is left open where the match is weak. Expanded clones get a size class; other rows say once, few or many, or leave the size out.

>TRBJ1-2|TRBV7-8|-|once
CASSLEGGSYGYTF
TGTGCCAGCAGCTTGGAAGGGGGAAGCTATGGCTACACCTTC
>TRBJ1-2|TRBV29-1|-|-
CSARGREAGYTF
TGCAGCGCCAGGGGCCGCGAGGCGGGCTACACCTTC
>TRBJ2-2|TRBV9|-|-
CASRQANTGELFF
TGTGCCAGCCGACAGGCGAACACCGGGGAGCTGTTTTTT
>TRBJ1-2|TRBV6-5|TRBD1|-
CASSYRRGLGYGYTF
TGTGCCAGCAGTTACAGGAGGGGGCTTGGCTATGGCTACACCTTC
>TRBJ2-1|TRBV3-1/TRBV3-2|TRBD2|-
CASSQGVGGLAYNEQFF
TGTGCCAGCAGCCAAGGGGTTGGGGGACTAGCATACAATGAGCAGTTCTTC
>TRBJ2-1|TRBV7-9|TRBD1|-
CASSLATFRDRGPNEQFF
TGTGCCAGCAGCTTAGCCACTTTCCGGGACAGGGGCCCCAATGAGCAGTTCTTC
>TRBJ2-1|TRBV3-1/TRBV3-2|TRBD2|-
CASSQDVGTSRYNEQFF
TGTGCCAGCAGCCAAGATGTGGGGACTAGTAGATACAATGAGCAGTTCTTC
>TRBJ1-5|TRBV6-6|TRBD1|-
CASSGTANQPQHF
TGTGCCAGCAGTGGGACAGCAAATCAGCCCCAGCATTTT
>TRBJ1-4|TRBV7-9|TRBD1|-
CASSPGQGQGEKLFF
TGTGCCAGCAGCCCCGGACAGGGGCAGGGGGAAAAACTGTTTTTT
>TRBJ2-1|TRBV12-5|-|-
CASGLGQIQFF
TGTGCTAGTGGTTTGGGACAGATCCAGTTCTTC
>TRBJ2-3|TRBV2|TRBD2|few
CASVAGSTQYF
TGTGCCAGTGTAGCGGGAAGTACGCAGTATTTT
>TRBJ2-5|TRBV7-7|-|-
CASSAQGTQETQYF
TGTGCTAGCAGCGCACAGGGGACTCAAGAGACCCAGTACTTC
>TRBJ1-5|TRBV6-2/TRBV6-3|TRBD1|-
CASSPTRTGRSNQPQHF
TGTGCCAGCAGTCCCACGAGGACAGGGAGGAGCAATCAGCCCCAGCATTTT
>TRBJ2-7|TRBV9|TRBD2|-
CASSPRGSGAPYEQYF
TGTGCCAGCAGCCCAAGAGGAAGCGGGGCCCCCTACGAGCAGTACTTC
>TRBJ1-2|TRBV29-1|TRBD1|-
CSVDRDRGGYTF
TGCAGCGTTGATCGGGACAGGGGTGGCTACACCTTC
>TRBJ1-2|TRBV6-5|TRBD1|-
CASSRQGARYGYTF
TGTGCCAGCAGTCGACAGGGGGCCCGCTATGGCTACACCTTC
>TRBJ1-1|TRBV29-1|-|-
CSVEKAVMNTEAFF
TGCAGCGTTGAAAAGGCGGTGATGAACACTGAAGCTTTCTTT
>TRBJ2-7|TRBV19|TRBD1|-
CASSIGTDRVDDEQYF
TGTGCCAGTAGTATAGGGACCGACAGGGTGGACGACGAGCAGTACTTC
>TRBJ1-4|TRBV5-1|TRBD1|once
CASSYGQGGGKLFF
TGCGCCAGCAGCTACGGACAGGGGGGTGGAAAACTGTTTTTT
>TRBJ2-3|TRBV29-1|-|-
CSVVTVITLWPDTQYF
TGCAGCGTTGTAACAGTAATTACTCTCTGGCCAGATACGCAGTATTTT
>TRBJ2-7|TRBV7-3|TRBD1|-
CASSFGTGGAYEQYF
TGTGCCAGCAGCTTCGGGACAGGGGGCGCCTACGAGCAGTACTTC
>TRBJ2-1|TRBV14|TRBD1|-
CASSPRDRGYNEQFF
TGTGCCAGCAGCCCCCGGGACAGGGGCTACAATGAGCAGTTCTTC
>TRBJ2-5|TRBV12-3/TRBV12-4|-|-
CASSLSLETQYF
TGTGCCAGCAGTTTAAGCTTGGAGACCCAGTACTTC
>TRBJ2-3|TRBV5-1|-|-
CASRRGGAEDTQYF
TGCGCCAGCAGGAGGGGGGGGGCCGAAGATACGCAGTATTTT
>TRBJ1-3|TRBV6-5|TRBD1|-
CASRGTGTGTNTIYF
TGTGCCAGCAGGGGAACCGGGACAGGGACTAACACCATATATTTT
>TRBJ2-1|TRBV20-1|TRBD2|-
CSASSSGRDGEQFF
TGCAGTGCTAGTAGTAGCGGGAGGGATGGTGAGCAGTTCTTC
>TRBJ1-4|TRBV19|TRBD1|-
CASSLRTGTNEKLFF
TGTGCCAGTAGTCTCCGGACAGGGACTAATGAAAAACTGTTTTTT
>TRBJ2-1|TRBV5-8|-|-
CASSLYRGGDNNEQFF
TGTGCCAGCAGCTTGTACAGGGGGGGGGACAACAATGAGCAGTTCTTC
>TRBJ2-6|TRBV7-8|-|-
CASSLRGWGPGANVLTF
TGTGCCAGCAGCTTAAGAGGTTGGGGGCCTGGGGCCAACGTCCTGACTTTC
>TRBJ2-2|TRBV7-3|TRBD1|-
CASSRQGAGELFF
TGTGCCAGCAGCCGACAGGGGGCTGGGGAGCTGTTTTTT
>TRBJ2-7|TRBV29-1|-|-
CSIWDLSYEQYF
TGCAGCATATGGGACTTAAGCTACGAGCAGTACTTC
>TRBJ2-7|TRBV13|-|-
CASSLGQGVYEQYF
TGTGCCAGCAGCTTAGGGCAGGGCGTATACGAGCAGTACTTC
>TRBJ2-3|TRBV4-2|TRBD2|-
CASRGQRGGTDTQYF
TGTGCCAGCAGAGGCCAGCGGGGGGGCACAGATACGCAGTATTTT
>TRBJ2-3|TRBV19|TRBD2|-
CASRATSGEWDTQYF
TGTGCCAGCCGCGCAACTAGCGGAGAATGGGATACGCAGTATTTT
>TRBJ1-2|TRBV12-3/TRBV12-4|-|once
CASSLTTNYGYTF
TGTGCCAGCAGTCTGACAACTAACTATGGCTACACCTTC
>TRBJ1-1|TRBV5-1|-|-
CASSQNTEAFF
TGCGCCAGCAGCCAGAACACTGAAGCTTTCTTT
>TRBJ2-3|TRBV19|-|few
CASSIPSAGQGTQYF
TGTGCCAGTAGTATCCCCTCCGCTGGGCAAGGTACGCAGTATTTT
>TRBJ2-2|TRBV2|-|-
CASTRDGTGELFF
TGTGCCAGCACCCGGGATGGCACCGGGGAGCTGTTTTTT
>TRBJ1-5|TRBV28|TRBD1|-
CASGDRGQDQPQHF
TGTGCCAGCGGCGACAGGGGGCAGGATCAGCCCCAGCATTTT
>TRBJ2-1|TRBV5-1|TRBD1|-
CASSLTLFQGAYNEQFF
TGCGCCAGCAGCTTGACGTTATTTCAGGGGGCGTACAATGAGCAGTTCTTC
>TRBJ1-5|TRBV21-1|-|-
CASSKSMENQPQHF
TGTGCCAGCAGCAAAAGTATGGAGAATCAGCCCCAGCATTTT
>TRBJ2-2|TRBV5-8|-|-
CASSLQVPGELFF
TGTGCCAGCAGCTTACAGGTCCCCGGGGAGCTGTTTTTT
>TRBJ1-3|TRBV5-1|-|-
CASSLAWQGGGNTIYF
TGCGCCAGCAGCTTGGCCTGGCAGGGAGGCGGAAACACCATATATTTT
>TRBJ2-7|TRBV3-1/TRBV3-2|TRBD1|once
CASSPYRGPIEQYF
TGTGCCAGCAGCCCCTACAGGGGGCCTATCGAGCAGTACTTC
>TRBJ1-4|TRBV2|TRBD1|few
CASRLGQGGTNEKLFF
TGTGCCAGCAGACTGGGACAGGGGGGTACTAATGAAAAACTGTTTTTT
>TRBJ1-1|TRBV2|-|-
CASSEREWSIEAFF
TGTGCCAGCAGTGAAAGGGAGTGGAGCATTGAAGCTTTCTTT
>TRBJ1-1|TRBV7-2|TRBD1|-
CASSSRGRDRNTEAFF
TGTGCCAGCAGCTCCAGGGGGCGCGACAGGAACACTGAAGCTTTCTTT
>TRBJ1-2|TRBV5-4|-|-
CASSAPYEGTRGYTF
TGTGCCAGCAGCGCCCCCTATGAGGGGACTCGGGGCTACACCTTC
>TRBJ2-3|TRBV5-1|TRBD2|-
CASSFVAGSTDTQYF
TGCGCCAGCAGCTTCGTAGCGGGAAGCACAGATACGCAGTATTTT
>TRBJ1-1|TRBV2|TRBD1|-
CASIQTGVNTEAFF
TGTGCCAGCATCCAGACAGGGGTGAACACTGAAGCTTTCTTT
>TRBJ2-7|TRBV28|-|-
CASNPDSSYEQYF
TGTGCCAGCAACCCGGACAGCTCCTACGAGCAGTACTTC
>TRBJ2-2|TRBV5-1|-|-
CASSSARGRTGGELFF
TGCGCCAGCAGCTCCGCAAGAGGGAGGACTGGGGGGGAGCTGTTTTTT
>TRBJ2-7|TRBV10-3|TRBD2|-
CAISDWTSGAYEQYF
TGTGCCATCAGTGATTGGACTAGCGGAGCCTACGAGCAGTACTTC
>TRBJ1-3|TRBV7-7|-|-
CASSSGLSSGNTIYF
TGTGCTAGCAGCTCCGGGTTAAGCTCTGGAAACACCATATATTTT
>TRBJ2-5|TRBV5-4|TRBD1|-
CASSPPGQGFGETQYF
TGTGCCAGCAGCCCACCGGGACAGGGATTCGGAGAGACCCAGTACTTC
>TRBJ1-1|TRBV19|-|-
CASSINRNTEAFF
TGTGCCAGTAGTATCAACAGGAACACTGAAGCTTTCTTT
>TRBJ1-2|TRBV15|-|-
CATSREIRGPYTF
TGTGCCACCAGCAGAGAAATCAGGGGTCCCTACACCTTC
>TRBJ1-2|TRBV5-6|-|once
CASSLRTGNRDYGYTF
TGTGCCAGCAGCCTCAGAACAGGAAATCGGGACTATGGCTACACCTTC
>TRBJ2-6|TRBV18|-|-
CASSLNSGANVLTF
TGTGCCAGCTCACTCAACTCTGGGGCCAACGTCCTGACTTTC